This T cell receptor beta chain appears in the sequencing data of a study of spatial heterogeneity in lung cancer. The overall study: Sequenced were any available follow-up PBMC samples, which had been obtained a median of about two years after resection.

This clonotype was recorded at least ten times. No antigen is known for it. Regarding the study as a whole: Expanded tumor TCRs that were ubiquitous appeared in blood more at resection than follow-up.

Germline CDR1 reads DFQATT; CDR2 reads SNEGSKA (reference sequence). This CDR3 has 14 amino acids. Trimming took 6 bases from V and 7 from J; bases not matched to a gene: 12. Documented time point: blood at routine non-recurrence follow-up after resection. Whole RNA came from tumor, nontumor lung or frozen PBMC and was sequenced without being sorted. TCRdb reprocessed the 5' RACE reads via MiXCR and lists one record per CDR3 protein. Among tens of thousands of distinct CDR3 sequences listed, roughly 19% were seen once. The source of this sequence is a male donor with early-stage non-small cell lung cancer. The chain recombines TRBV20-1 with TRBJ2-5; TRBD2 matches at 9 bases. Source: PBMCs, taken at follow-up. Here the CDR3 reads CSASGLAPSGTQYF. DNA for the CDR3: TGCAGTGCCAGCGGACTAGCGCCCTCGGGGACCCAGTACTTC.